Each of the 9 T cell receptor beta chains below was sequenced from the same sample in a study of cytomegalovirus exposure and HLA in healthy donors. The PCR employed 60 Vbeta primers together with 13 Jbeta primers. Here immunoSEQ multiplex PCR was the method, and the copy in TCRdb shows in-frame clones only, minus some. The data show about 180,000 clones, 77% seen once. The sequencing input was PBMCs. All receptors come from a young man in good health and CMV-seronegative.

CDR3 loop: CASSPAGVQNIQYF. Written as DNA, the CDR3 is TGTGCCAGCAGCCCAGCGGGAGTCCAAAACATTCAGTACTTC. V gene TRBV7-2 combines with J gene TRBJ2-4; 8 bases align to TRBD2. The CDR3 contains 14 residues. Germline lookup yields CDR1 SGHTA and CDR2 FQGNSA. With 5 bases clipped from V and 5 bases from J, the junction kept 5 bases outside the gene matches. The whole variable domain, remainder taken from reference TRBV7-2 and TRBJ2-4, is GAGVSQSPSNKVTEKGKDVELRCDPISGHTALYWYRQSLGQGLEFLIYFQGNSAPDKSGLPSDRFSAERTGGSVSTLTIQRTQQEDSAVYLCASSPAGVQNIQYFGAGTRLSVL.

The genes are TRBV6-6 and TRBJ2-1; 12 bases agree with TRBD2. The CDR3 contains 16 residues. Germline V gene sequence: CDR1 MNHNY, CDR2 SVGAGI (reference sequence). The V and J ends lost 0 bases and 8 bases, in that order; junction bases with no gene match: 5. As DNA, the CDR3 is TGTGCCAGCAGTTACTCCCCCCTAGCGGGAGGGTATGAGCAGTTCTTC. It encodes CASSYSPLAGGYEQFF.

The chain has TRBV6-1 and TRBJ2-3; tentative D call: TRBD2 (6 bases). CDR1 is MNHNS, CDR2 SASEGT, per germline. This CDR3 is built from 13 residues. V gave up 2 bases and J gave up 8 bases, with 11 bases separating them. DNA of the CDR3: TGTGCCAGCAGTGAATGGCGGGATGGTACGCAGTATTTT. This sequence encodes CASSEWRDGTQYF.

CDR3 loop: CASSLPYSGVTGELFF. CDR3 nucleotide sequence: TGTGCCAGCAGTCTACCATATAGCGGGGTCACCGGGGAGCTGTTTTTT. The chain combines TRBV28 with TRBJ2-2, with 8 bases identical to TRBD2. The V segment lost 5 bases and the J segment 4 bases; nucleotides outside the gene matches: 9. CDR1 and CDR2 (germline): MDHEN, SYDVKM. This CDR3 has 16 amino acids.

The DNA for the CDR3 is TGTGCCAGCAGCGTAGCGAACCCAGTGAGGAGGGGCTACACCTTC. It encodes CASSVANPVRRGYTF. The chain carries TRBV9 and TRBJ1-2; D not resolved. Deletions cut 0 bases from V and 8 bases from J, with 17 bases between. CDR1 SGDLS and CDR2 YYNGEE come from the germline V gene. This CDR3 region has 15 residues.

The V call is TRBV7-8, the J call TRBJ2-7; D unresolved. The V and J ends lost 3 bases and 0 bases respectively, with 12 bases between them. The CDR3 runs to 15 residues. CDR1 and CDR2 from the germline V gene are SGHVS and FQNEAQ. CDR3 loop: CASSFVTPSSYEQYF. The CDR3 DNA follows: TGTGCCAGCAGCTTCGTGACTCCGAGCTCCTACGAGCAGTACTTC.

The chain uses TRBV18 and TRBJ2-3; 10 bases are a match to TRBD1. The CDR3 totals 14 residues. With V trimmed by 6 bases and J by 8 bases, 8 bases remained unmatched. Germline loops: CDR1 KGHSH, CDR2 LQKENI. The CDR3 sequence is CASSPGQGSRTQYF. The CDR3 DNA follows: TGTGCCAGCTCCCCGGGACAGGGGAGTCGTACGCAGTATTTT.

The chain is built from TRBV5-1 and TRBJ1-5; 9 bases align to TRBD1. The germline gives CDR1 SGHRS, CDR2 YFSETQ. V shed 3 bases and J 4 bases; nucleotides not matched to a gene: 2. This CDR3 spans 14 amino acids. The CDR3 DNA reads TGCGCCAGCAGCTACGGGACAGGGAATCAGCCCCAGCATTTT. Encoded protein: CASSYGTGNQPQHF. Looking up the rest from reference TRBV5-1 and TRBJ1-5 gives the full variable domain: KAGVTQTPRYLIKTRGQQVTLSCSPISGHRSVSWYQQTPGQGLQFLFEYFSETQRNKGNFPGRFSGRQFSNSRSEMNVSTLELGDSALYLCASSYGTGNQPQHFGDGTRLSIL.

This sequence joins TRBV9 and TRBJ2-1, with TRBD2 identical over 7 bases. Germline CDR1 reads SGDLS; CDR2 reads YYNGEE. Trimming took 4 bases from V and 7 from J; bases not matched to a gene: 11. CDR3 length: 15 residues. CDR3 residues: CASSPPESGMNEQFF. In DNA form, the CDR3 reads TGTGCCAGCAGCCCTCCCGAAAGCGGGATGAATGAGCAGTTCTTC.